In its sample, the clone carrying this T cell receptor beta chain was seen once. Sequencing used immunoSEQ multiplex PCR; TCRdb keeps in-frame clones, though not all of them. The sample lists around 140,000 clones; roughly 92% were seen once. The sample comes from a study of control samples from healthy donors and cancer patients. Trimming took 4 bases from V and 0 from J, leaving 10 bases between them. CDR1 and CDR2 from the germline V gene are SQVTM and ANQGSEA. The CDR3 totals 14 residues. What was sequenced was blood. This receptor was taken from a man aged 40-49 years in good health. The chain uses TRBV29-1 and TRBJ1-3; D call uncertain. CDR3 loop: CSVVEGTSGNTIYF. In DNA form, the CDR3 reads TGCAGCGTTGTAGAGGGTACCTCTGGAAACACCATATATTTT. Together with reference TRBV29-1 and TRBJ1-3, the CDR3 gives the full variable domain: SAVISQKPSRDICQRGTSLTIQCQVDSQVTMMFWYRQQPGQSLTLIATANQGSEATYESGFVIDKFPISRPNLTFSTLTVSNMSPEDSSIYLCSVVEGTSGNTIYFGEGSWLTVV.